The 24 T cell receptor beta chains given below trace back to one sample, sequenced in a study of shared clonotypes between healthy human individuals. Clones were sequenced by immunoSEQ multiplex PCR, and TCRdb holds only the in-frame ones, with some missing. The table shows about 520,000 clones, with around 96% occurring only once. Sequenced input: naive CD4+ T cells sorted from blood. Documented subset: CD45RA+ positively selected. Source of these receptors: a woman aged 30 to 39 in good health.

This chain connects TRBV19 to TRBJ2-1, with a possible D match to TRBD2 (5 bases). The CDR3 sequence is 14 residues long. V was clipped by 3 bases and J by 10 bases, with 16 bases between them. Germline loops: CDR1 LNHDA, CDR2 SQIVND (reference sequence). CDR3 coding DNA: TGTGCCAGTAGTATGAGGGTCCCGCCGGACGAGCAGTTCTTC. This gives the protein CASSMRVPPDEQFF. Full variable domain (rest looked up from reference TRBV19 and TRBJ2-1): DGGITQSPKYLFRKEGQNVTLSCEQNLNHDAMYWYRQDPGQGLRLIYYSQIVNDFQKGDIAEGYSVSREKKESFPLTVTSAQKNPTAFYLCASSMRVPPDEQFFGPGTRLTVL.

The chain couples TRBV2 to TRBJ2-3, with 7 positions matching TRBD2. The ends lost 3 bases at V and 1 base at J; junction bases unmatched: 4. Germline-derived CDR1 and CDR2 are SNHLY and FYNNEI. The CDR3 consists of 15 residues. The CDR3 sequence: CASSDLGLRTDTQYF. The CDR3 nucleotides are TGTGCCAGCAGTGACCTGGGACTACGCACAGATACGCAGTATTTT.

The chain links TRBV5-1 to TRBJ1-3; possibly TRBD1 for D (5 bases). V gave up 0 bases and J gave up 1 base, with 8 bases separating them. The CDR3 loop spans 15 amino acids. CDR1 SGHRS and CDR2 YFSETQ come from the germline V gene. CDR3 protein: CASSLVQGSGNTIYF. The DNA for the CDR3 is TGCGCCAGCAGCTTGGTTCAGGGATCTGGAAACACCATATATTTT.

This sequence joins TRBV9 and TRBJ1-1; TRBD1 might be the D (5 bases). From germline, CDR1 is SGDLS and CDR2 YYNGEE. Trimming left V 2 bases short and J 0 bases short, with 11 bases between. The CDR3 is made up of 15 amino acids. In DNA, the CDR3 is TGTGCCAGCAGCGTTGTGGCAGGGATGAACACTGAAGCTTTCTTT. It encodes CASSVVAGMNTEAFF.

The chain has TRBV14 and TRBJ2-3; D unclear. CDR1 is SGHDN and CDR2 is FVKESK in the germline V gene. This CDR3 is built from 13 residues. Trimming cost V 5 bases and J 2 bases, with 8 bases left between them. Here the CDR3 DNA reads TGTGCCAGCAGCAAAGGCATCACAGATACGCAGTATTTT. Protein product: CASSKGITDTQYF.

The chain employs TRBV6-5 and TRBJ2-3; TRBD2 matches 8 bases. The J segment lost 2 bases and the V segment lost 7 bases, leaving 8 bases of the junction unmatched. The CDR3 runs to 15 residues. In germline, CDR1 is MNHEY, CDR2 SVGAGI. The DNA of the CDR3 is TGTGCCAGCAAAGACGGTAGCGGGATCACAGATACGCAGTATTTT. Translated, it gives CASKDGSGITDTQYF.

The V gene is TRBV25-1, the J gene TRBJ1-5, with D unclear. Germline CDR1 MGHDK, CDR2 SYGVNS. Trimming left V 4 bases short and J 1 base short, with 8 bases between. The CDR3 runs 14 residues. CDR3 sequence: CASSAWMSNQPQHF. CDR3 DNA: TGTGCCAGCAGTGCCTGGATGAGCAATCAGCCCCAGCATTTT. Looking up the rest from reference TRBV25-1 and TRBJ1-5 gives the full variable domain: EADIYQTPRYLVIGTGKKITLECSQTMGHDKMYWYQQDPGMELHLIHYSYGVNSTEKGDLSSESTVSRIRTEHFPLTLESARPSHTSQYLCASSAWMSNQPQHFGDGTRLSIL.

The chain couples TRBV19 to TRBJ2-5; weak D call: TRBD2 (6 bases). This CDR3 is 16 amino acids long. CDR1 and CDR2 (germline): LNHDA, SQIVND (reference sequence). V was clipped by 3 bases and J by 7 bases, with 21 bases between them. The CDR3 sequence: CASSIRRVNRAGTQYF. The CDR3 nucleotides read TGTGCCAGTAGTATCAGGAGGGTTAATCGAGCGGGGACCCAGTACTTC.

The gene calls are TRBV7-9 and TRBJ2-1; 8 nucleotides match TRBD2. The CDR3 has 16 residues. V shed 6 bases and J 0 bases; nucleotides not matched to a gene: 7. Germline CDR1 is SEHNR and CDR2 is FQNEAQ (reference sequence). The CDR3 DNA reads TGTGCCAGCAGTAAAATAGCGGGGAGCTCCTACAATGAGCAGTTCTTC. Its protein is CASSKIAGSSYNEQFF.

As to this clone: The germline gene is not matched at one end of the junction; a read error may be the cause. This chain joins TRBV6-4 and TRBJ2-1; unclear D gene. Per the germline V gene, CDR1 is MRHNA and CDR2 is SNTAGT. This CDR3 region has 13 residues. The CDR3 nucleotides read TGTGCCAGCAGTTACTCAAACTCCAATGAGCAGTTCTTC. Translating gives CASSYSNSNEQFF.

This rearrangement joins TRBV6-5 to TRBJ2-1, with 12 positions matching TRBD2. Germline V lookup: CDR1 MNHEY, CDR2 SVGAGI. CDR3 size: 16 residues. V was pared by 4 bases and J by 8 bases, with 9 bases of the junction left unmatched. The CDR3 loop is CASSSMTSGSSDEQFF. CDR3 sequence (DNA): TGTGCCAGCAGTTCTATGACTAGCGGGAGTTCGGATGAGCAGTTCTTC.

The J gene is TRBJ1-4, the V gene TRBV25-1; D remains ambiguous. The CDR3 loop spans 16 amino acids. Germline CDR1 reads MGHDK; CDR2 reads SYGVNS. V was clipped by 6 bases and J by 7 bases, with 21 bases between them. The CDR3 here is CASSPNRPGGGEKLFF. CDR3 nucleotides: TGTGCCAGCAGCCCCAATCGGCCGGGAGGCGGTGAAAAACTGTTTTTT.

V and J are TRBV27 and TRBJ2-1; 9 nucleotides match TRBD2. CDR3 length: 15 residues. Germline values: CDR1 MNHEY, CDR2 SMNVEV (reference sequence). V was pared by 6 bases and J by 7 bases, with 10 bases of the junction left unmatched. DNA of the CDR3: TGTGCCAGCAGCCGTGCGGGAGGGCCGGGTAATGAGCAGTTCTTC. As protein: CASSRAGGPGNEQFF.

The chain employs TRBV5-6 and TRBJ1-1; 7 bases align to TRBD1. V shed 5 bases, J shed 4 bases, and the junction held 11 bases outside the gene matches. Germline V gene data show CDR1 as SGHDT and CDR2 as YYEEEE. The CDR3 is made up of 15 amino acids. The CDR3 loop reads CASSLLTGEVTEAFF. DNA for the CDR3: TGTGCCAGCAGTTTATTAACAGGGGAGGTCACTGAAGCTTTCTTT.

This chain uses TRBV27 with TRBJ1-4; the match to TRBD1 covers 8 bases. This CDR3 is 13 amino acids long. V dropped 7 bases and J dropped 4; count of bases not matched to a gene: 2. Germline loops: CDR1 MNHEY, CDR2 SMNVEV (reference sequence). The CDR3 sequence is CASKTGVNEKLFF. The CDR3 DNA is TGTGCCAGCAAGACAGGGGTTAATGAAAAACTGTTTTTT.

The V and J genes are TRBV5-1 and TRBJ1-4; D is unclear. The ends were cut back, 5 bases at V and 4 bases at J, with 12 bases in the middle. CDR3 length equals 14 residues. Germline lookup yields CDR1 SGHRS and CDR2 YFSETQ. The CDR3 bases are TGCGCCAGCAGGACAACTGTCCTTAATGAAAAACTGTTTTTT. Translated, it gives CASRTTVLNEKLFF.

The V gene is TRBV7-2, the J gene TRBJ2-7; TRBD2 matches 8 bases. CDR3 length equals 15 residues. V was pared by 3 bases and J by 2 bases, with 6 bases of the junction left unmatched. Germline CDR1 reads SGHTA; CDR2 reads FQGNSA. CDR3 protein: CASSFREGEPYEQYF. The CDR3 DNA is TGTGCCAGCAGCTTCCGGGAGGGAGAGCCCTACGAGCAGTACTTC.

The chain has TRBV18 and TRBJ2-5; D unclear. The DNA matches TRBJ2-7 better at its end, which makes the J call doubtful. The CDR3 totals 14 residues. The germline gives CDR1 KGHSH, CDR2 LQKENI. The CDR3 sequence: CASSPARNSYEQYF. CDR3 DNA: TGTGCCAGCTCACCTGCAAGGAACTCCTACGAGCAGTACTTC.

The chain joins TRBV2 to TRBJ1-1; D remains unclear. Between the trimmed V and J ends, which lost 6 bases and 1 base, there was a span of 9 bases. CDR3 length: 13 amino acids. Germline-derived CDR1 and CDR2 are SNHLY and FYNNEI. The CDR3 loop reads CASRNDGNTEAFF. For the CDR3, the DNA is TGTGCCAGCAGGAACGACGGGAACACTGAAGCTTTCTTT.

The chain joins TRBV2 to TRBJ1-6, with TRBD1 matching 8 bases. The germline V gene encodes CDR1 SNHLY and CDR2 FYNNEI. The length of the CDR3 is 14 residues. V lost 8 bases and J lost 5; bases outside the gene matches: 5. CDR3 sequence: CASGRGQDNSPLHF. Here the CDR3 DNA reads TGTGCCAGCGGACGGGGACAGGATAATTCACCCCTCCACTTT.

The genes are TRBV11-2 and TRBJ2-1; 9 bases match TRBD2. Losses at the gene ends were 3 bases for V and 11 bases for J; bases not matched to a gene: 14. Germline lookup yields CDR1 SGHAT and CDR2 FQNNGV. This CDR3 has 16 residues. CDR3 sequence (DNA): TGTGCCAGCAGCTTCTCAGGCGGGAGGGCCGAGGGAAAGCAGTTCTTC. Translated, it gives CASSFSGGRAEGKQFF.

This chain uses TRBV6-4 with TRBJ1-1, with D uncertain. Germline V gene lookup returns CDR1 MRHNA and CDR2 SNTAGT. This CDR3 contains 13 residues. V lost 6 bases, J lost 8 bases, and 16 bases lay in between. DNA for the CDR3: TGTGCCAGCAGGCCTATTGAGTCACCGGAAGCTTTCTTT. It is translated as CASRPIESPEAFF.

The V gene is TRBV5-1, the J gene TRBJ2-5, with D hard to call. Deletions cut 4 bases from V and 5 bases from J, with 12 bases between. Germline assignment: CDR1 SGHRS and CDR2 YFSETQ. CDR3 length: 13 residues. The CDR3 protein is CASSPSLQETQYF. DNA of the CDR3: TGCGCCAGCAGCCCCTCTCTACAGGAGACCCAGTACTTC.

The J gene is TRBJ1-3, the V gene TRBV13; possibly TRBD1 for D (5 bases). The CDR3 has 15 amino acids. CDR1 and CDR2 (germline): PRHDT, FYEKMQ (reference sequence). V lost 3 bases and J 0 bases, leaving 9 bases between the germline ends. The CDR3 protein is CASSLGRSSGNTIYF. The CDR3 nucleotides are TGTGCCAGCAGCTTGGGGCGGAGCTCTGGAAACACCATATATTTT.